These 27 T cell receptor beta chains were all obtained from the same sample, sequenced in a study of tumor and adjacent non-tumor tissue in lung cancer (dated by TCRdb to the late 2010s). RNA was extracted from bulk unsorted tissue and checked for quality with a NanoDrop ND-1000 and an Agilent 2100. For the normal lung samples, distant non-tumor tissue was collected more than 3 cm away from the tumor edge. Receptor amplification or capture employed multiplex PCR. Sequencing was carried out with an Illumina HiSeq 2500. TCRbeta libraries were built by three rounds of nested PCR using primers (Table S4), following protocols modified from ARM-PCR. TCRdb reprocessing: public reads trimmed at Q25 with fastp, clones called with MiXCR, in-frame beta chains kept. Duplicate CDR3 protein sequences are folded into a single record with the most common DNA and genes. The sample data list roughly 44,000 distinct CDR3 sequences, and roughly 60% of these were observed just once. The ten largest make up around a fifth of the sample.

The sequencing sample was made of distant non-tumor lung tissue. These receptors were obtained from a woman aged 40 to 50 with non-small cell lung cancer.

Concerning this clonotype: A much larger clone lies a single base off, so this may be a read error. V is TRBV5-5 and J is TRBJ1-1, with a tentative D call TRBD1 (5 bases). CDR3 length equals 15 residues. Germline assignment: CDR1 SGHKS and CDR2 YYEKEE (reference sequence). The DNA for the CDR3 is TGTGCCAGCATGAGGGGTCACGGAGGGAACACTGACGCTTTCTTT. Its protein is CASMRGHGGNTDAFF.

This clonotype occurred a few times. The rearrangement joins TRBV2 to TRBJ1-5, with 7 positions matching TRBD1. The ends lost 7 bases at V and 2 bases at J; junction bases unmatched: 2. There are 13 residues in the CDR3. The V gene's germline CDR1 is SNHLY and CDR2 FYNNEI. As DNA, the CDR3 is TGTGCCAGCAACGGACAGGGCAATCAGCCCCAGCATTTT. Its translation is CASNGQGNQPQHF.

This clonotype showed up just once. This CDR3 is missing its conserved last phenylalanine or tryptophan, likely due to a read error. The rearrangement uses TRBV12-3 or TRBV12-4 and TRBJ1-6; 10 bases are a match to TRBD1. Germline trimming cut 6 bases from V and 13 bases from J; bases unmatched to any gene: 9. The CDR3 extends over 14 amino acids. The CDR3 reads CASRIGTGVSPLHL. DNA of the CDR3: TGTGCCAGCAGGATCGGGACAGGGGTGTCGCCCCTCCACCTT.

Remarks on this clonotype: One junction end does not reproduce the germline sequence, and a read error may be involved. This chain links TRBV6-4 with TRBJ2-3; a possible D gene is TRBD2 (5 bases). Germline V gene data show CDR1 as MRHNA and CDR2 as SNTAGT. The CDR3 totals 15 residues. The DNA for the CDR3 is TGTGCCTGCAGTGAATCCGCGGGCAGCACAGATACGCAGTATTTC. It is translated as CACSESAGSTDTQYF.

In the case of this clonotype: The junction shows a germline mismatch at one end, possibly a read error. J is TRBJ1-4 and V is TRBV28; no clear D gene. CDR3 length equals 13 residues. The V gene's germline CDR1 is MDHEN and CDR2 SYDVKM. CDR3 residues: CASTEGFGEKMFF. As DNA, the CDR3 is TGTGCCAGCACGGAGGGATTCGGTGAAAAAATGTTTTTT. Full variable domain (outside the CDR3, taken from reference TRBV28 and TRBJ1-4): DVKVTQSSRYLVKRTGEKVFLECVQDMDHENMFWYRQDPGLGLRLIYFSYDVKMKEKGDIPEGYSVSREKKERFSLILESASTNQTSMYLCASTEGFGEKMFFGSGTQLSVL.

Details on this clonotype: Sequence at one end of the junction differs from germline and may be a read error. This rearrangement joins TRBV29-1 to TRBJ2-1; the match to TRBD2 covers 9 bases. Germline V lookup: CDR1 SQVTM, CDR2 ANQGSEA. The CDR3 has 14 residues. CDR3 region: CGVPRSGRSGEQFF. DNA for the CDR3: TGCGGCGTCCCCCGGAGCGGGAGGTCAGGGGAGCAGTTCTTC.

On this clonotype itself: A much bigger clone sits one base away, suggesting this may be a read error. The chain carries TRBV5-6 and TRBJ1-5, with a tentative D call TRBD1 (6 bases). Germline CDR1 SGHDT, CDR2 YYEEEE. Trimming removed 4 bases from V and 1 base from J, with 15 bases in between. CDR3 length equals 16 residues. The CDR3 is CASSAGTWLSNQPQHF. In DNA form, the CDR3 reads TGTGCCAGCAGCGCCGGGACATGGTTAAGCAATCAGCCCCAGCATTTT.

Many counts were recorded for this clonotype. V and J are TRBV6-2 or TRBV6-3 and TRBJ1-2, with D perhaps TRBD1 (6 bases). V was clipped by 4 bases and J by 8 bases, with 26 bases between them. Germline V CDR1 and CDR2: MNHEY, SVGEGT. This CDR3 has 17 residues. CDR3 protein: CASSSPRTDRGLIGYTF. CDR3 nucleotides: TGTGCCAGCAGTTCTCCCAGGACGGACAGAGGATTGATCGGCTACACCTTC.

About this clonotype itself: No conserved phenylalanine or tryptophan is present at the end of the CDR3, so a read error is the likely explanation. The chain carries TRBV5-1 and TRBJ2-2, with 8 nucleotides matching TRBD1. Germline CDR1 is SGHRS and CDR2 is YFSETQ. Losses at the gene ends were 0 bases for V and 3 bases for J; bases not matched to a gene: 4. The CDR3 covers 16 residues. The CDR3 DNA reads TGCGCCAGCAGCTTGGTAAGGACAGGGCACACCGGGGAGCTGTTTATT. Residues: CASSLVRTGHTGELFI.

This clonotype has a single count. One end of the junction does not line up with germline, which may come from a read error. The chain has TRBV29-1 and TRBJ2-3, with D possibly being TRBD2 (6 bases). CDR1 is SQVTM, CDR2 ANQGSEA, per germline. The CDR3 sequence is 13 residues long. The CDR3 bases are TGCAGCACTGGGTGGCGGGGCACAGTTACGCAGTATTTT. Translated, it gives CSTGWRGTVTQYF.

A word on this clonotype: The germline gene is not matched at one end of the junction; a read error may be the cause. This sequence joins TRBV6-2 or TRBV6-3 and TRBJ2-7, with D perhaps TRBD2 (5 bases). Looked up from germline, CDR1 is MNHEY and CDR2 is SVGEGT. The CDR3 is 13 amino acids. The CDR3 loop reads CASGSAPSHEQYF. The CDR3 DNA reads TGTGCCAGCGGGAGCGCCCCCTCCCACGAGCAGTATTTC.

In the case of this clonotype: Because it lacks the conserved phenylalanine or tryptophan at the end, this CDR3 is likely a read error. The rearrangement joins TRBV29-1 to TRBJ2-5; D remains unclear. V dropped 3 bases and J dropped 11 bases, with 19 bases sitting between them. CDR1 and CDR2 (germline): SQVTM, ANQGSEA. The CDR3 runs 13 residues. The CDR3 region is CSVERWEQETQYY. The CDR3 region has the DNA TGCAGCGTTGAGCGCTGGGAACAAGAAACACAGTACTAC.

As for this clonotype: Just one base apart from a much larger clone, this may be a read error. The rearrangement joins TRBV28 to TRBJ2-5; TRBD1 matches at 7 bases. Germline trimming cut 5 bases from V and 1 base from J; bases unmatched to any gene: 13. The CDR3 covers 17 residues. Per the germline V gene, CDR1 is MDHEN and CDR2 is SYDVKM. The CDR3 loop reads CASSRRGGYPIQETQYF. The CDR3 DNA reads TGTGCCAGCAGTCGGAGAGGGGGCTACCCAATCCAAGAGACCCAGTACTTC.

Only a few counts were recorded for this clonotype. Compared with germline, one end of the junction differs, possibly owing to a read error. This chain joins TRBV11-2 and TRBJ1-2; unclear D gene. Germline CDR1 reads SGHAT; CDR2 reads FQNNGV. The CDR3 extends over 13 amino acids. The CDR3 sequence is CDSSLAPSEGYTF. The CDR3 bases are TGTGACAGCAGCTTAGCTCCGTCTGAAGGCTACACCTTC.

Regarding this clonotype: A much larger clone differs from this one at a single base, so this may be a read error. The rearrangement joins TRBV5-1 to TRBJ1-3; 8 bases are a match to TRBD1. The CDR3 spans 15 residues. CDR1 is SGHRS, CDR2 YFSETQ, per germline. V lost 4 bases, J lost 4 bases, and 7 bases stayed unmatched. The CDR3 reads CASSLQTGVGNTIYF. In DNA form, the CDR3 reads TGCGCCAGCAGCCTCCAGACAGGGGTCGGAAACACCATATATTTT.

This clonotype was found a few times. At one of its ends the junction is not consistent with the germline gene, which may arise from a read error. This chain connects TRBV7-8 to TRBJ2-1, with TRBD2 matching over 9 bases. The V gene's germline CDR1 is SGHVS and CDR2 FQNEAQ. This CDR3 has 13 amino acids. CDR3 sequence (DNA): TGTGCCAGCAGCGGCCAGGGACTAGCCATTCGTGGCTTC. This gives the protein CASSGQGLAIRGF.

In its sample, this clonotype was seen many times. V is TRBV12-3 or TRBV12-4 and J is TRBJ2-1, with D possibly matching TRBD1 (5 bases). V gave up 5 bases and J gave up 8 bases, with 7 bases separating them. The CDR3 runs to 11 residues. As DNA, the CDR3 is TGTGCCAGCAGTCAGGGTGATGAGCAGTTCTTC. It translates to CASSQGDEQFF.

In DNA, the CDR3 is TGCGCCAGCAGCTTGGTACAGGTTGACAATGAGCAGTTCTTC. Residues: CASSLVQVDNEQFF. This chain links TRBV5-1 with TRBJ2-1, with TRBD1 as a possible D gene (5 bases). Germline values: CDR1 SGHRS, CDR2 YFSETQ. The CDR3 totals 14 residues. V lost 0 bases and J lost 5, with 9 bases in between.

The J gene is TRBJ1-3, the V gene TRBV25-1; D is unclear. CDR1 and CDR2 from the germline V gene are MGHDK and SYGVNS. The CDR3 consists of 17 residues. Trimming left V 2 bases short and J 1 base short, with 15 bases between. The CDR3 DNA is TGTGCCAGCAGTGAACATGAGGAGGGAAAGTCTGGAAACACCATATATTTT. It translates to CASSEHEEGKSGNTIYF.

Points on this clonotype: The junction shows a germline mismatch at one end, possibly a read error. The chain is built from TRBV29-1 and TRBJ1-1; maybe TRBD1 (5 bases). The CDR3 has 13 amino acids. The germline CDR1 and CDR2 sequences are SQVTM and ANQGSEA. As DNA, the CDR3 is TGCAGTGTTGATGGGGAGTGGGGCACTGAAGCTCTCTTT. Amino acid sequence: CSVDGEWGTEALF.

For this clonotype: Given a much more abundant clone one base away, this may be a read error. The chain links TRBV20-1 to TRBJ1-2; TRBD1 aligns across 7 bases. This CDR3 spans 15 amino acids. CDR1 is DFQATT and CDR2 is SNEGSKA in the germline V gene (reference sequence). The CDR3 region is CSASQGGMSQDGHTF. CDR3 in DNA: TGCAGTGCTAGCCAGGGGGGTATGAGTCAGGATGGCCACACCTTC.

A note on this clonotype: A much larger clone differs from this one at a single base, so this may be a read error. The chain recombines TRBV5-1 with TRBJ2-5; D assignment may be TRBD1 or TRBD2 (5 bases each). The CDR3 length is 15 residues. V lost 5 bases to trimming and J lost 1 base, with 15 bases between them. The germline V gene encodes CDR1 SGHRS and CDR2 YFSETQ. CDR3 nucleotide sequence: TGCGCCAGCAGTACTCCCGGGGCCGCCCAAGAGACCCAGTACTTC. Protein: CASSTPGAAQETQYF.

With respect to this clonotype: No conserved phenylalanine or tryptophan is present at the end of the CDR3, so a read error is the likely explanation. V and J are TRBV4-2 and TRBJ2-1, with 7 positions matching TRBD2. This CDR3 comprises 13 residues. With 7 bases clipped from V and 8 bases from J, the junction kept 8 bases outside the gene matches. Germline CDR1 LGHNA, CDR2 YNFKEQ. The CDR3 loop reads CASIKGLVDEQFL. As DNA, the CDR3 is TGTGCCAGCATCAAAGGACTAGTCGATGAGCAGTTCTTA.

The chain joins TRBV12-3 or TRBV12-4 to TRBJ1-1, with 7 nucleotides matching TRBD1. CDR3 size: 13 residues. CDR3 sequence (DNA): TGTACTAGCAGTCTACAGGGGATGACTGAAGCTTTCTTT. Its translation is CTSSLQGMTEAFF.

In regard to this clonotype: Without the conserved terminal phenylalanine or tryptophan, this CDR3 likely stems from a read error. The V call is TRBV29-1, the J call TRBJ2-4; D perhaps matches TRBD2 (6 bases). V was pared by 8 bases and J by 5 bases, with 16 bases between. The CDR3 covers 13 residues. Germline V gene sequence: CDR1 SQVTM, CDR2 ANQGSEA. CDR3 in amino acids: CSTTRGGQNIQYS. The CDR3 nucleotides read TGCAGCACCACCCGTGGAGGGCAAAACATTCAGTACTCC.

In the case of this clonotype: At one end the junction does not follow the germline gene, possibly because of a read error. V is TRBV4-1 and J is TRBJ1-5, with D maybe TRBD1 (6 bases). The germline CDR1 and CDR2 sequences are MGHRA and YSYEKL. The CDR3 has 13 amino acids. CDR3 coding DNA: TGCGCCAGCAGTATAGGGGGGAATCAGTCCCAGCATTTT. This translates into CASSIGGNQSQHF.

A few counts support this clonotype. This chain joins TRBV7-3 and TRBJ2-3, with TRBD1 identical over 7 bases. The junction had 8 bases not matched to a gene; V was cut back by 6 bases and J by 2 bases. CDR1 is SGHTA, CDR2 FQGTGA, per germline. CDR3 length: 15 amino acids. This CDR3 is CASSLQGLSTDTQYF. In DNA form, the CDR3 reads TGTGCCAGCAGTCTACAGGGGCTTTCCACAGATACGCAGTATTTT.